A selection of T cell receptor beta chains follows, all from one sample in a study of blood T cell repertoires in COVID-19. This table comes from immunoSEQ multiplex PCR, and its TCRdb copy is limited to in-frame clones, with some not included. Seen here are tens of thousands of clones, 74% observed once, and the top ten hold approximately 28%. Input material: peripheral blood. The source of these receptors is an elderly woman with acute or convalescent COVID-19. CDR3s include the opening cysteine and the closing phenylalanine or tryptophan. Fields, in order: CDR3 protein, CDR3 DNA, D gene, clone size, V gene, J gene. D genes are given only for firm matches. Size is omitted from some rows. Given values are once, few, many or a class for expanded clones.

CASRLGWTSGISYEQYF	TGTGCAAGTCGCTTAGGGTGGACTAGCGGAATCTCCTACGAGCAGTACTTC	-	-	TRBV12-2	TRBJ2-7
CASSLMAGVMTEAFF	TGTGCCAGCAGCTTAATGGCGGGTGTTATGACTGAAGCTTTCTTT	-	-	TRBV7-3	TRBJ1-1
CASSSTSGANTGELFF	TGTGCCAGCAGCTCCACTAGCGGGGCGAATACCGGGGAGCTGTTTTTT	TRBD2	-	TRBV7-3	TRBJ2-2
CASSNSGTTGETQYF	TGCGCCAGCAGCAATAGCGGGACTACCGGGGAGACCCAGTACTTC	TRBD2	-	TRBV4-1	TRBJ2-5
CASSFGLTQANEQFF	TGCGCCAGCAGCTTCGGACTCACGCAGGCCAATGAGCAGTTCTTC	-	-	TRBV10-2	TRBJ2-1
CASKGDNRHNSPLHF	TGTGCCAGCAAAGGGGACAATAGGCATAATTCACCCCTCCACTTT	-	few	TRBV27	TRBJ1-6
CASSWTGGPNEAFF	TGCGCCAGCAGCTGGACAGGGGGTCCTAATGAAGCTTTCTTT	TRBD1	-	TRBV5-1	TRBJ1-1
CASRGAGTDNEQFF	TGTGCCAGCAGGGGCGCCGGGACAGACAATGAGCAGTTCTTC	TRBD1	-	TRBV7-2	TRBJ2-1
CAWSASLLILIGGQGDTGELFF	TGTGCCTGGAGCGCCTCCCTCCTCATTTTGATTGGGGGGCAGGGGGACACCGGGGAGCTGTTTTTT	-	-	TRBV30	TRBJ2-2
CASSLTAYNEQFF	TGTGCCAGCAGCTTGACAGCCTACAATGAGCAGTTCTTC	-	-	TRBV11-2	TRBJ2-1
CASSMRGQGLGNTEAFF	TGTGCCAGTAGTATGAGGGGACAGGGCTTGGGGAACACTGAAGCTTTCTTT	TRBD1	-	TRBV19	TRBJ1-1
CASSLPTISSPDTQYF	TGTGCCAGCAGCCTCCCGACTATCTCGTCCCCAGATACGCAGTATTTT	-	few	TRBV7-3	TRBJ2-3
CASSYSRVGQNYGYTF	TGTGCCAGCAGTTACTCGAGGGTGGGCCAGAACTATGGCTACACCTTC	-	few	TRBV6-8	TRBJ1-2
CASSWTGSYNEQFF	TGCGCCAGCAGCTGGACAGGGTCCTACAATGAGCAGTTCTTC	TRBD1	-	TRBV5-1	TRBJ2-1
CASSQEPVNYGYTF	TGCGCCAGCAGCCAAGAACCGGTAAACTATGGCTACACCTTC	-	-	TRBV4-3	TRBJ1-2
CATSDFRPGRRETQYF	TGTGCCACCAGTGATTTTAGGCCAGGGAGGAGGGAGACCCAGTACTTC	-	-	TRBV24-1	TRBJ2-5
CASRTSGGYEQYF	TGTGCCAGCAGGACTAGCGGGGGCTACGAGCAGTACTTC	TRBD2	-	TRBV12-3/TRBV12-4	TRBJ2-7
CASSLDLAGVYNEQFF	TGTGCCAGCAGCTTAGATTTAGCGGGAGTCTACAATGAGCAGTTCTTC	TRBD2	-	TRBV11-3	TRBJ2-1
CASSTSGKTQYF	TGTGCCAGTAGCACTAGCGGGAAGACCCAGTACTTC	TRBD2	once	TRBV19	TRBJ2-5
CASTPTDSYEQYF	TGTGCCAGCACCCCGACAGATTCCTACGAGCAGTACTTC	-	-	TRBV7-9	TRBJ2-7
CASSLVDRGGYTF	TGTGCCAGCAGCTTAGTGGACAGGGGAGGCTACACCTTC	TRBD1	many	TRBV11-2	TRBJ1-2
CASSRGQGALEQYF	TGTGCCAGCTCACGGGGACAGGGGGCTCTCGAGCAGTACTTC	TRBD1	once	TRBV18	TRBJ2-7
CASSPLARTVNQPQHF	TGTGCCAGCAGCCCCCTGGCCCGGACAGTCAATCAGCCCCAGCATTTT	-	-	TRBV2	TRBJ1-5
CASSLDGLAVETQYF	TGTGCCAGCAGTTTGGACGGACTAGCGGTAGAGACCCAGTACTTC	TRBD2	-	TRBV27	TRBJ2-5
CASSTGLAGAGELFF	TGCGCCAGCAGCACCGGACTAGCGGGAGCCGGGGAGCTGTTTTTT	TRBD2	-	TRBV5-1	TRBJ2-2
CASSDSSESTDTQYF	TGTGCCAGCAGTGACTCATCGGAGAGCACAGATACGCAGTATTTT	-	-	TRBV6-4	TRBJ2-3
CATSRQGNTGELFF	TGTGCCACCAGCAGACAGGGTAATACCGGGGAGCTGTTTTTT	-	-	TRBV15	TRBJ2-2
CASSVDIRLSGNTIYF	TGTGCCAGCAGCGTAGACATAAGACTCTCTGGAAACACCATATATTTT	-	few	TRBV9	TRBJ1-3
CASSEWGEQPQHF	TGTGCCAGCAGTGAATGGGGGGAACAGCCCCAGCATTTT	-	-	TRBV6-1	TRBJ1-5
CASRRQVANTGELFF	TGTGCCAGCAGGAGACAGGTAGCGAACACCGGGGAGCTGTTTTTT	-	-	TRBV27	TRBJ2-2
CASSENRGLGANQPQHF	TGTGCCAGCAGCGAGAACAGGGGGCTGGGGGCAAATCAGCCCCAGCATTTT	TRBD1	-	TRBV11-2	TRBJ1-5
CASSRQGTMNTEAFF	TGTGCCAGCAGTAGACAGGGGACCATGAACACTGAAGCTTTCTTT	TRBD1	-	TRBV28	TRBJ1-1
CSVDAGTTADTQYF	TGCAGCGTTGATGCCGGGACTACGGCAGATACGCAGTATTTT	TRBD2	few	TRBV29-1	TRBJ2-3
CASSLSSGSSYNEQFF	TGTGCCAGCAGCTTGAGTAGTGGGAGCTCCTACAATGAGCAGTTCTTC	-	-	TRBV5-5	TRBJ2-1
CASSLSTGLGTGELFF	TGTGCCAGCAGCCTGTCGACAGGGCTGGGGACCGGGGAGCTGTTTTTT	TRBD1	-	TRBV3-1/TRBV3-2	TRBJ2-2
CASSDFNQAFHF	TGTGCCAGCAGTGATTTTAATCAGGCTTTCCACTTT	-	few	TRBV2	TRBJ1-6
CASSQDSPADTQYF	TGTGCCAGCAGCCAGGACAGTCCAGCGGATACGCAGTATTTT	-	few	TRBV7-2	TRBJ2-3
CATSRDQTGKEQYF	TGTGCCACCAGCAGAGACCAAACAGGGAAAGAGCAGTACTTC	-	-	TRBV15	TRBJ2-7
CASTTFRDNEQYF	TGTGCCAGCACCACTTTCCGGGACAACGAGCAGTACTTC	-	few	TRBV27	TRBJ2-7
CASSVGPVVASTKNIQYF	TGTGCCAGCAGCGTAGGGCCCGTGGTGGCTAGTACCAAAAACATTCAGTACTTC	-	once	TRBV9	TRBJ2-4
CASSSHRGGWNNEQFF	TGTGCCAGCAGTTCCCATAGGGGAGGCTGGAACAATGAGCAGTTCTTC	-	-	TRBV28	TRBJ2-1
CASSLGTTYEQYF	TGTGCCAGCAGCTTAGGGACTACCTACGAGCAGTACTTC	-	once	TRBV7-8	TRBJ2-7
CATSDARGGRFEKLFF	TGTGCCACCAGTGATGCGCGCGGGGGGAGATTTGAAAAACTGTTTTTT	-	-	TRBV24-1	TRBJ1-4
CAAPLAGTYNEQFF	TGTGCCGCCCCGCTAGCGGGAACCTACAATGAGCAGTTCTTC	-	few	TRBV12-1	TRBJ2-1
CASSLGPSGGYTF	TGTGCCAGCAGCCTCGGGCCGTCGGGGGGCTACACCTTC	-	-	TRBV7-2	TRBJ1-2
CASRDRIIYEQYF	TGTGCCAGCAGGGACAGGATAATCTACGAGCAGTACTTC	TRBD1	-	TRBV6-5	TRBJ2-7
CASSPGRQGTNTGELFF	TGTGCCAGCAGTCCAGGGAGACAGGGGACGAACACCGGGGAGCTGTTTTTT	TRBD1	-	TRBV6-4	TRBJ2-2
CASSKNGLAGGSDTQYF	TGTGCCAGCAGCAAAAATGGGTTAGCGGGAGGATCAGATACGCAGTATTTT	-	-	TRBV21-1	TRBJ2-3
CASSISKGTSGRINEQYF	TGTGCCAGCAGCATATCCAAGGGGACTAGCGGGAGGATCAACGAGCAGTACTTC	TRBD2	-	TRBV11-2	TRBJ2-7
CASSFTSGTNEQFF	TGCGCCAGCAGCTTCACTAGCGGAACCAATGAGCAGTTCTTC	TRBD2	-	TRBV5-1	TRBJ2-1
CASSYSSDLRTDTQYF	TGTGCCAGCAGTTACTCAAGCGACTTACGCACAGATACGCAGTATTTT	-	-	TRBV6-5	TRBJ2-3
CASSYRPKPDRYVAKNIQYF	TGTGCCAGCAGTTACCGACCGAAACCTGACAGGTACGTGGCCAAAAACATTCAGTACTTC	-	-	TRBV6-2/TRBV6-3	TRBJ2-4
CATSRGSGKETQYF	TGTGCCACCAGCAGAGGTAGCGGGAAAGAGACCCAGTACTTC	TRBD2	-	TRBV15	TRBJ2-5
CASSKGAGGPYNEQFF	TGTGCCAGCAGCAAAGGGGCGGGTGGGCCCTACAATGAGCAGTTCTTC	-	-	TRBV21-1	TRBJ2-1
CASSPTGAGEDTQYF	TGTGCCAGCAGCCCCACGGGGGCGGGAGAAGATACGCAGTATTTT	-	once	TRBV11-2	TRBJ2-3
CASSPRQGPNQPQHF	TGTGCCAGCAGCCCACGGCAGGGGCCGAATCAGCCCCAGCATTTT	-	-	TRBV28	TRBJ1-5
CASSSTGTYEQYF	TGTGCCAGCAGTTCAACAGGGACCTACGAGCAGTACTTC	-	-	TRBV6-5	TRBJ2-7
CASSLDRGFNSPLHF	TGTGCCAGCAGCTTAGACAGGGGGTTTAATTCACCCCTCCACTTT	TRBD1	-	TRBV7-2	TRBJ1-6
CASSLGLGLAGGYNEQFF	TGTGCCAGCAGCTTAGGTTTAGGACTAGCGGGAGGGTACAATGAGCAGTTCTTC	TRBD2	-	TRBV7-8	TRBJ2-1
CASSYSVQGAYEQYF	TGTGCCAGCAGTTACTCGGTCCAGGGGGCCTACGAGCAGTACTTC	TRBD1	-	TRBV6-5	TRBJ2-7